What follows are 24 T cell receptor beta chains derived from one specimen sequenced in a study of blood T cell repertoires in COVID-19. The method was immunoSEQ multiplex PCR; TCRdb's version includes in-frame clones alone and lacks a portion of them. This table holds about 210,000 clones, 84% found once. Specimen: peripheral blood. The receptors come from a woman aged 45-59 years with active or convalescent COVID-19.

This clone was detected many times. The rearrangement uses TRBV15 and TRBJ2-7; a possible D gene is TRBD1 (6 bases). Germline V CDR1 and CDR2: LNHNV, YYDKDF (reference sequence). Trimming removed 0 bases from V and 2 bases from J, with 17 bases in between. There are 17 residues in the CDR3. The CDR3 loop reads CATSREISGTTTYEQYF. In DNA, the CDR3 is TGTGCCACCAGCAGAGAAATTTCCGGGACAACCACCTACGAGCAGTACTTC.

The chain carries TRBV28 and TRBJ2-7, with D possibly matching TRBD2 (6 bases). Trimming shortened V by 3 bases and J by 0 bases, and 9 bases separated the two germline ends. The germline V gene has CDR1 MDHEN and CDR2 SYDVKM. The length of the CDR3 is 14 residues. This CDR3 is CASSFGRDSYEQYF. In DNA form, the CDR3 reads TGTGCCAGCAGTTTCGGGCGGGACTCCTACGAGCAGTACTTC.

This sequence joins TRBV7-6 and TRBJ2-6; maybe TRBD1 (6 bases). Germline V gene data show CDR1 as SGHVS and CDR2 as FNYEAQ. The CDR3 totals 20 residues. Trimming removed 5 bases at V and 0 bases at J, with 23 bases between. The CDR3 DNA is TGTGCCAGCAGCCCCAGGCCCCTAGGTACAGGGTTCTCTGGGGCCAACGTCCTGACTTTC. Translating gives CASSPRPLGTGFSGANVLTF.

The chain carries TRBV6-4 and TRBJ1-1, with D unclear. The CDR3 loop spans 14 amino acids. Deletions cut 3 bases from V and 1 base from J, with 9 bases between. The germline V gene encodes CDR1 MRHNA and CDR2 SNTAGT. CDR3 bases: TGTGCCAGCAGTGATTTCAGTTGGAACACTGAAGCTTTCTTT. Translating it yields CASSDFSWNTEAFF.

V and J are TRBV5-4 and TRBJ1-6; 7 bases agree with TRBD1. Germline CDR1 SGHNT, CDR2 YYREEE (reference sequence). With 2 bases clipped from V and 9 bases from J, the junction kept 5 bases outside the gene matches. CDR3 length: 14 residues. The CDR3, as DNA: TGTGCCAGCAGCTTAGACAGGGTGAGTTCACCCCTCCACTTT. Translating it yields CASSLDRVSSPLHF.

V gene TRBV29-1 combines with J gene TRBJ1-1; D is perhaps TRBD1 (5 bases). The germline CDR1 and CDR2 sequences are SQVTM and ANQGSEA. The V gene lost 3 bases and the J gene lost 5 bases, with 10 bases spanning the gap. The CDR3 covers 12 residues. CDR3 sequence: CSVEKGATEAFF. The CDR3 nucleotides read TGCAGCGTTGAGAAAGGGGCGACTGAAGCTTTCTTT.

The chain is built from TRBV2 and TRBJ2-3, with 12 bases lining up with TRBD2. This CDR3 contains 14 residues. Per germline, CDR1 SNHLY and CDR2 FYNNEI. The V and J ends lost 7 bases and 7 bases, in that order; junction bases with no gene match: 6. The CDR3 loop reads CASTPGLAGYTQYF. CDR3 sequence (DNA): TGTGCCAGCACCCCGGGACTAGCGGGTTATACGCAGTATTTT.

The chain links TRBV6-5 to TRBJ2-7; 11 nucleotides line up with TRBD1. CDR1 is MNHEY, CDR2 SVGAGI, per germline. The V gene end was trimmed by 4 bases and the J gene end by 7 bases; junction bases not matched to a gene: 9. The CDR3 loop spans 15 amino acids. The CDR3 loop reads CASSSPGQGGGEQYF. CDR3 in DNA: TGTGCCAGCAGTTCCCCGGGACAGGGGGGCGGAGAGCAGTACTTC.

In DNA, the CDR3 is TGCAGTGCTAGTGGGTTTGGAGGGGGCATCGATGAGCAGTTCTTC. As protein: CSASGFGGGIDEQFF. The chain has TRBV20-1 and TRBJ2-1; a possible D gene is TRBD1 (7 bases). Germline-derived CDR1 and CDR2 are DFQATT and SNEGSKA (reference sequence). The CDR3 length is 15 residues. Deletions cut 3 bases from V and 8 bases from J, with 20 bases between.

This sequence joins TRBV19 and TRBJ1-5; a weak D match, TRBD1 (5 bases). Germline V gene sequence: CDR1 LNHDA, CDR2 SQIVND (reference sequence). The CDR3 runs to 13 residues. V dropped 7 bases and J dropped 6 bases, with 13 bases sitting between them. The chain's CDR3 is CASTSGSTQPQHF. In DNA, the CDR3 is TGTGCCAGTACCTCAGGGTCGACTCAGCCCCAGCATTTT. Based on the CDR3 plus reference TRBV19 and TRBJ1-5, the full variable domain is DGGITQSPKYLFRKEGQNVTLSCEQNLNHDAMYWYRQDPGQGLRLIYYSQIVNDFQKGDIAEGYSVSREKKESFPLTVTSAQKNPTAFYLCASTSGSTQPQHFGDGTRLSIL.

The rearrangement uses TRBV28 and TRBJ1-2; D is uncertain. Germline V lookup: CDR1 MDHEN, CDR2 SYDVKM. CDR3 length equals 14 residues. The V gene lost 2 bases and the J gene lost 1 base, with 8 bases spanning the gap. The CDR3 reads CASSLMGLNYGYTF. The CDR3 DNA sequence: TGTGCCAGCAGTTTAATGGGCCTTAACTATGGCTACACCTTC.

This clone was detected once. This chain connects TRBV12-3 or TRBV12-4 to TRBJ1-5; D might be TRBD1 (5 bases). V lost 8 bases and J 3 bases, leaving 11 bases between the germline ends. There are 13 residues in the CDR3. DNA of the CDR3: TGTGCCAGCTTAGGGACTATCAATCAGCCCCAGCATTTT. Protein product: CASLGTINQPQHF.

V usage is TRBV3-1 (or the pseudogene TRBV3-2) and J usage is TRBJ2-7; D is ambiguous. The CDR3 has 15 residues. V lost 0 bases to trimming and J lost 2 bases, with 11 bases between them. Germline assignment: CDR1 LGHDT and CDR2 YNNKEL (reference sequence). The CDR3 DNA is TGTGCCAGCAGCCAAGATGGAGAAAGGCCCTACGAGCAGTACTTC. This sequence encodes CASSQDGERPYEQYF.

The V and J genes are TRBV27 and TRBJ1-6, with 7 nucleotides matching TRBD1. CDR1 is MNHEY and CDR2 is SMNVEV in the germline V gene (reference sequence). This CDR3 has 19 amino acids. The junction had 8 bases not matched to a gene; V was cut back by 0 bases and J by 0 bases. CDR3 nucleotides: TGTGCCAGCAGTTTATCGAGAGGGGGCGGTGGCTCCTATAATTCACCCCTCCACTTT. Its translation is CASSLSRGGGGSYNSPLHF.

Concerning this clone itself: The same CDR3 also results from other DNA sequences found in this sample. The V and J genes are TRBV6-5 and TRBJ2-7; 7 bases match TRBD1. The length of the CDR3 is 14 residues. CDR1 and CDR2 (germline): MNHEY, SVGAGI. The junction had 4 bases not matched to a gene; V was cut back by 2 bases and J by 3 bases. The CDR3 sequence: CASSYRDRNYEQYF. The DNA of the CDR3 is TGTGCCAGCAGTTACCGGGACAGAAACTACGAGCAGTACTTC.

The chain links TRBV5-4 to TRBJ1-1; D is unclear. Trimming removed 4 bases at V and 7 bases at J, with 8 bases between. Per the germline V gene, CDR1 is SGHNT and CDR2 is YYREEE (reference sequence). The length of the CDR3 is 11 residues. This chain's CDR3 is CASSREGEAFF. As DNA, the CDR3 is TGTGCCAGCAGCCGTGAGGGTGAAGCTTTCTTT.

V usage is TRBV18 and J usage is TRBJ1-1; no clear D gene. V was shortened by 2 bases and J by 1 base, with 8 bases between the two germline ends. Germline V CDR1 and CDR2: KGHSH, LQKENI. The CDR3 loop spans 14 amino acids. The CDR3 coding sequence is TGTGCCAGCTCACCAGGGCCCCAGAACACTGAAGCTTTCTTT. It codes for CASSPGPQNTEAFF.

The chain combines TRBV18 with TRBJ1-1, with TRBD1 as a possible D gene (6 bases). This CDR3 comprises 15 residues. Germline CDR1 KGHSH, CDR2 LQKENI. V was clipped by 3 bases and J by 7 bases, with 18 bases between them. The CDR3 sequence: CASSPMTGFRDEAFF. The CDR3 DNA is TGTGCCAGCTCACCTATGACAGGTTTTCGGGATGAAGCTTTCTTT.

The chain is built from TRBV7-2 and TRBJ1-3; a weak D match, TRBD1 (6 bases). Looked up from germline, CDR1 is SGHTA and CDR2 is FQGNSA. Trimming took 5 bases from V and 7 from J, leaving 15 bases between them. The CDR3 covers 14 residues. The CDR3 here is CASSPATGPNTIYF. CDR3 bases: TGTGCCAGCAGCCCGGCGACAGGACCTAACACCATATATTTT.

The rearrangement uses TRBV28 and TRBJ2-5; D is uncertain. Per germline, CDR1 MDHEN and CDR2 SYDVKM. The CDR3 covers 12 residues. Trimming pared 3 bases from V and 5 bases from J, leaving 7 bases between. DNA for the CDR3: TGTGCCAGCAGTTTTTCCAGGGAGACCCAGTACTTC. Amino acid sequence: CASSFSRETQYF.

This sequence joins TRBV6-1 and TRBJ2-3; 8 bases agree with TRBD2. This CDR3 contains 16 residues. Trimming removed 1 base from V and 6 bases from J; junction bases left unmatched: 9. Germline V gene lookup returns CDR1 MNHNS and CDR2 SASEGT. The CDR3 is CASSEDYRGGWDTQYF. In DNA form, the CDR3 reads TGTGCCAGCAGTGAAGACTACCGGGGGGGCTGGGATACGCAGTATTTT.

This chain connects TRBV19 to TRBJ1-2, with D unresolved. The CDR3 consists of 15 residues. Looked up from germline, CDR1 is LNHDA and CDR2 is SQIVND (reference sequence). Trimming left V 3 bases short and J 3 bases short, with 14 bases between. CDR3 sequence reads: CASSISPTLDYGYTF. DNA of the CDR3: TGTGCCAGTAGTATTAGCCCCACATTGGACTATGGCTACACCTTC. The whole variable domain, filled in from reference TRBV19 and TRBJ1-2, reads DGGITQSPKYLFRKEGQNVTLSCEQNLNHDAMYWYRQDPGQGLRLIYYSQIVNDFQKGDIAEGYSVSREKKESFPLTVTSAQKNPTAFYLCASSISPTLDYGYTFGSGTRLTVV.

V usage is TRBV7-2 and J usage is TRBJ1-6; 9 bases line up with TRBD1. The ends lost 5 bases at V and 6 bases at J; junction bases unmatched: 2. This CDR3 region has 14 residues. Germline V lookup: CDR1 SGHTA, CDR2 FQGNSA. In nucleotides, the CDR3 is TGTGCCAGCAGCATGGGACAGGGTAATTCACCCCTCCACTTT. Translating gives CASSMGQGNSPLHF.

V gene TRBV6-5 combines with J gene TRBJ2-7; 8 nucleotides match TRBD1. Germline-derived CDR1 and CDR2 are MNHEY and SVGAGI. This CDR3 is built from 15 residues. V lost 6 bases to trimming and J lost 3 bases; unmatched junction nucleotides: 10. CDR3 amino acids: CASRGGQGTHYEQYV. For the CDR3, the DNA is TGTGCCAGCAGGGGCGGACAGGGAACCCACTACGAGCAGTACGTC.